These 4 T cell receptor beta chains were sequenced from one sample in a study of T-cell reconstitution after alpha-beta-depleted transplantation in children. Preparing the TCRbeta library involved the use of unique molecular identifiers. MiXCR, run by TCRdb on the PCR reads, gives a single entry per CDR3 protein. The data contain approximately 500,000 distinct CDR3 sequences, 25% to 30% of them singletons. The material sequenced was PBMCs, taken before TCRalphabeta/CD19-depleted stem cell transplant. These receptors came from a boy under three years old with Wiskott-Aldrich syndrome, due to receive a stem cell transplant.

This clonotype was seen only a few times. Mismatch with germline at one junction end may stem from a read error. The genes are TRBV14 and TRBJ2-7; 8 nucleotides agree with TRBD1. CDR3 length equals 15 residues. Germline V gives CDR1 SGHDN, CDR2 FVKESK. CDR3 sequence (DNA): TGTGCCAGCAGCACCCGGACAGGGTGGGCCTACGATCAGTACTTC. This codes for CASSTRTGWAYDQYF.

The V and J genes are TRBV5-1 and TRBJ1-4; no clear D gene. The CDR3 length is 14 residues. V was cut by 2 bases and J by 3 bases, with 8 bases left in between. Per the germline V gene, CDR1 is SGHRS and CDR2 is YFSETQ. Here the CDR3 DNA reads TGCGCCAGCAGCTTAAGTCGGCCTAATGAAAAACTGTTTTTT. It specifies CASSLSRPNEKLFF.

DNA for the CDR3: TGTGCCAGCAGCTCCGGGACAGGGGTCCTCGAGCAGTACTTC. Residues: CASSSGTGVLEQYF. The rearrangement joins TRBV13 to TRBJ2-7, with TRBD1 identical over 10 bases. This CDR3 has 14 residues. Per germline, CDR1 PRHDT and CDR2 FYEKMQ (reference sequence). The V segment lost 4 bases and the J segment 6 bases; nucleotides outside the gene matches: 6.

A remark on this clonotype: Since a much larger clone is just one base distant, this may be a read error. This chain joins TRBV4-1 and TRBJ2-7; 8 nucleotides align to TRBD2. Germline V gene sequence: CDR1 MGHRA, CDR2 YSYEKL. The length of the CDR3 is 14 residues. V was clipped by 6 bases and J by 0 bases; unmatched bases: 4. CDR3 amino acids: CASRSSGSSYEQYF. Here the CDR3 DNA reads TGCGCCAGCAGGTCAAGCGGGAGCTCCTACGAGCAGTACTTC.